Listed here are 5 T cell receptor beta chains from one sample, sequenced in a study of early stage breast cancer tumors (TCRdb year 2017). The library was built by means of the immunoSEQ multiplex PCR assay. What TCRdb holds here is the immuneACCESS table cut down to in-frame rearrangements. Part of the clones is not present; checked against another copy, under half of the missing clones reflect an unresolved V gene, and the others are unexplained. Present in this sample are about 28,000 clones, roughly 80% of which were seen just once. The biggest ten clones account for approximately 12% of the sample. The sequenced material came from blood. These TCRs come from a person aged 55-75 years with breast cancer.

The rearrangement joins TRBV19 to TRBJ1-1; TRBD1 agrees at 7 bases. Trimming removed 5 bases from V and 5 bases from J; junction bases left unmatched: 8. This CDR3 is 14 amino acids long. The germline gives CDR1 LNHDA, CDR2 SQIVND (reference sequence). DNA for the CDR3: TGTGCCAGTAGTTTCCGACAGGGTGGAACTGAAGCTTTCTTT. This sequence encodes CASSFRQGGTEAFF.

The chain is built from TRBV7-2 and TRBJ2-7; 8 bases are shared with TRBD2. CDR3 length equals 14 residues. With 2 bases clipped from V and 3 bases from J, the junction kept 3 bases outside the gene matches. Germline CDR1 and CDR2: SGHTA and FQGNSA. The CDR3 reads CASSLSGRDYEQYF. CDR3 nucleotide sequence: TGTGCCAGCAGCTTATCCGGGAGGGACTACGAGCAGTACTTC.

V gene TRBV5-1 combines with J gene TRBJ2-1; TRBD2 agrees at 8 bases. V lost 0 bases and J lost 0; bases outside the gene matches: 8. This CDR3 is built from 18 residues. Looked up from germline, CDR1 is SGHRS and CDR2 is YFSETQ. CDR3 region: CASSLASSGLSSYNEQFF. CDR3 DNA: TGCGCCAGCAGCTTGGCCTCTAGCGGGCTTAGCTCCTACAATGAGCAGTTCTTC.

This clone was seen once. The chain links TRBV30 to TRBJ2-7; 9 bases are shared with TRBD2. Trimming removed 0 bases from V and 3 bases from J; junction bases left unmatched: 6. Germline CDR1 and CDR2: GTSNPN and SVGIG (reference sequence). This CDR3 contains 15 residues. The CDR3 sequence is CAWSVGLAGLYEQYF. CDR3 nucleotide sequence: TGTGCCTGGAGTGTAGGGCTAGCGGGACTCTACGAGCAGTACTTC.

This clone turned up a few times. The J gene is TRBJ2-5, the V gene TRBV29-1; 7 bases line up with TRBD1. The V gene's germline CDR1 is SQVTM and CDR2 ANQGSEA. V shed 7 bases, J shed 1 base, and the junction held 6 bases outside the gene matches. The CDR3 totals 13 residues. CDR3 nucleotides: TGCAGCGGCTACAGGGGCGGCCAAGAGACCCAGTACTTC. This codes for CSGYRGGQETQYF.